What follows describes a single T cell receptor beta chain. Its binding antigen is unknown. Base qualities are not recorded, but no much larger clone differs from it by a single base. Preparation of the library involved the immunoSEQ multiplex PCR assay. For most patients, genomic DNA was isolated with the Qiagen DNeasy Blood and Tissue Kit and shipped frozen to Adaptive Biotechnologies for TCR sequencing. High-throughput TCR-beta CDR3 sequencing of genomic DNA from most patients was performed by Adaptive Biotechnologies. In the source study's methods: TCR sequencing data for over 15 patients were retrieved from Adaptive's ImmunoSEQ software; a few other patients were processed with MiXCR and VDJtools. To correct CD4 versus CD8 sorting errors, any sequence found in both subsets at a frequency ratio below 5:1 was removed. Because the origin of CDR3 nucleotide sequences shared between donor and recipient could not be assigned, those sequences were removed. Alloreactive clones required at least 2-fold expansion over unstimulated cells and minimum CFSE-low frequency of 0.002% (template counts) or 0.001% (read counts). Mappable clones were those detected in sequenced pre-transplant spleen, lymph node, or MLR CFSE-low populations of the donor or recipient. Cumulative frequency of alloreactive clones was calculated as a percentage of all sequences weighted by copy number. This is the immuneACCESS table as TCRdb keeps it, with only in-frame sequences that have V and J called. A part of the clones is gone; compared with another copy, unresolved V genes explain less than half, and the rest is unexplained. V and J calls and clone size are as listed in that table; D and trimming were resolved from the DNA. The sample records about 90,000 clones, approximately 95% of which are singletons. Jointly, the top ten make up around 1.1% of the sample.

What this sample's time point label stands for: cells obtained before transplantation from donor or recipient. CD3+CD4+ and CD3+CD8+ populations were FACS-sorted from unstimulated pre-transplant donor and recipient cells taken from spleen or lymph nodes. These data originate in a study of graft-versus-host responses after intestinal transplantation (dated by TCRdb to the early 2020s). With respect to the entire study: The transplants that recipients got were multivisceral, liver-intestinal, or isolated intestinal. Every recipient was given anti-thymocyte globulin induction, followed by 2 to 3 years of maintenance tacrolimus and steroids. A peak of at least 4% donor T cells among recipient peripheral blood mononuclear cells was the definition used for donor T cell macrochimerism. Rather than going through the commercial service, samples from a few later patients were sequenced in-house on an Illumina MiSeq and processed with MiXCR. Graft-versus-host and host-versus-graft alloreactive T cell clones were tracked in the graft, circulation and bone marrow after intestinal transplantation using bulk TCR-beta CDR3 sequencing. To identify alloreactive clones, pre-transplant mixed lymphocyte reaction products were sequenced and then compared with unstimulated pre-transplant donor and recipient T cells. The cohort enrolled 20 to 30 intestinal transplant recipients, one of whom was a retransplant, and a few patients without pretransplant specimens were excluded. General conclusions and limits of the study: Early after transplant, peak levels of circulating GvH clones were associated with declines in HvG clones. The conclusions were limited by the relatively low number and heterogeneity of the intestinal transplant patients. Patients with donor T cell macrochimerism had high GvH to HvG T cell clonal ratios in their allografts. GvH clones were detected in recipient bone marrow, and some appeared earlier in ileal mucosa or blood, consistent with an intestinal mucosal origin.

The source was unstimulated CD8+ T cells sorted from spleen or lymph node cells, collected before transplant. This receptor was taken from a human donor who was the organ donor for an intestinal transplant.

The DNA reads TGTGCCATCAGTGAGCATTTGCGAACAGGGGGAGAGGACAATGAGCAGTTCTTC. Its product reads: CAISEHLRTGGEDNEQFF. This chain joins TRBV10-3 to TRBJ2-1; the junction holds 8 bases that match TRBD1. Trimming leaves V shorter by 2 bases and J shorter by 5 bases, with the junction holding 14 bases beyond the gene matches. From a lookup of the germline V gene, CDR1 and CDR2 are ENHRY and SYGVKD. The CDR3 measures 18 amino acids from cysteine to phenylalanine. Solely the CDR3 DNA is kept, with 54 bases framed from the first base.